Below are 21 T cell receptor beta chains sequenced from a single sample in a study of blood T cells in healthy people across ages. Sample-barcoded 5' priming and a J-beta primer mix drove a second PCR of about 6 to 12 cycles. TCRdb analysed the 5' RACE reads with MiXCR anew, one entry per CDR3 protein. The repertoire includes around 990,000 distinct CDR3 sequences, approximately 25% of them detected once, and approximately 0.71% sits in the top ten. These same records also appear under a second study, on T cells of mothers and their children.

What was sequenced was blood. These receptor sequences come from a girl aged 2 to 10 in good health.

The rearrangement links TRBV9 to TRBJ1-6; D call uncertain. The V and J ends lost 0 bases and 14 bases respectively, with 15 bases between them. The CDR3 is 14 amino acids. Germline assignment: CDR1 SGDLS and CDR2 YYNGEE. CDR3 sequence reads: CASSVGAGSLTLHF. The CDR3 region has the DNA TGTGCCAGCAGCGTAGGGGCGGGGTCCTTGACCCTCCACTTT.

This clonotype was observed a few times. This chain joins TRBV12-3 or TRBV12-4 and TRBJ1-5; a weak D match, TRBD1 (5 bases). V was clipped by 5 bases and J by 5 bases, with 10 bases between them. CDR3 size: 13 residues. The CDR3 reads CASSDSLDQPQHF. CDR3 coding DNA: TGTGCCAGCAGTGACAGCCTCGATCAGCCCCAGCATTTT.

This clonotype was observed a few times. The rearrangement links TRBV7-9 to TRBJ2-5, with 8 bases that match TRBD1. V was pared by 4 bases and J by 3 bases, with 10 bases of the junction left unmatched. The CDR3 runs 16 residues. Germline CDR1 and CDR2: SEHNR and FQNEAQ (reference sequence). CDR3 DNA: TGTGCCAGCAGCTCCCCTTTACCGACAGGGGAAGAGACCCAGTACTTC. Its translation is CASSSPLPTGEETQYF.

The chain is built from TRBV6-5 and TRBJ2-3; D is uncertain. Germline loops: CDR1 MNHEY, CDR2 SVGAGI. The CDR3 is made up of 15 amino acids. The germline V and J ends were trimmed by 2 bases and 7 bases, with 16 bases remaining between them. The CDR3 DNA is TGTGCCAGCAGTTACCAAAATCTCAGTCCCTATACGCAGTATTTT. It specifies CASSYQNLSPYTQYF.

V gene TRBV6-1 combines with J gene TRBJ2-1, with D possibly TRBD2 on 6 matching bases. CDR1 is MNHNS and CDR2 is SASEGT in the germline V gene. V lost 6 bases and J lost 3, with 15 bases in between. The CDR3 contains 15 residues. The CDR3 spells CASRDWRGDYNEQFF. The CDR3 nucleotides are TGTGCCAGCAGGGACTGGCGGGGTGACTACAATGAGCAGTTCTTC.

The V call is TRBV29-1, the J call TRBJ2-7; D gene ambiguous. The V and J ends lost 4 bases and 5 bases respectively, with 15 bases between them. From germline, CDR1 is SQVTM and CDR2 ANQGSEA. The CDR3 has 13 residues. CDR3 in amino acids: CSVGLRLRDEQYF. Here the CDR3 DNA reads TGCAGCGTTGGGCTAAGATTACGGGACGAGCAGTACTTC.

The V gene is TRBV15, the J gene TRBJ1-4, with a possible D match to TRBD1 (5 bases). The CDR3 loop spans 13 amino acids. Germline V gene sequence: CDR1 LNHNV, CDR2 YYDKDF (reference sequence). Trimming stripped 6 bases from V and 7 bases from J, with 12 bases between. CDR3 sequence: CATRDGGSEKLFF. The CDR3, as DNA: TGTGCCACCAGAGACGGGGGAAGTGAAAAACTGTTTTTT.

J is TRBJ2-7 and V is TRBV2; unclear D gene. Germline lookup yields CDR1 SNHLY and CDR2 FYNNEI. Deletions cut 6 bases from V and 2 bases from J, with 8 bases between. There are 12 residues in the CDR3. The CDR3 here is CASRPIAYEQYF. The CDR3 DNA reads as TGTGCCAGCAGACCAATAGCCTACGAGCAGTACTTC.

With regard to this clonotype: A read error may produce the germline difference seen at one junction end. This chain's CDR3 is CASSQGEGVPWETRYF. Written as DNA, the CDR3 is TGTGCCAGCAGCCAAGGGGAGGGTGTGCCGTGGGAGACCCGGTACTTC. The rearrangement links TRBV3-1 to TRBJ2-1; 7 nucleotides match TRBD2. This CDR3 contains 16 residues. CDR1 and CDR2 (germline): LGHDT, YNNKEL (reference sequence).

The chain is built from TRBV11-2 and TRBJ2-1, with 15 bases that match TRBD2. V dropped 6 bases and J dropped 10; count of bases not matched to a gene: 7. The CDR3 extends over 15 amino acids. Per the germline V gene, CDR1 is SGHAT and CDR2 is FQNNGV. The CDR3: CASSRTSGRAVEQFF. CDR3 DNA sequence: TGTGCCAGCAGTCGGACTAGCGGGAGGGCCGTAGAGCAGTTCTTC.

This clonotype has only a few counts. V is TRBV9 and J is TRBJ1-2, with D possibly being TRBD1 (6 bases). The CDR3 consists of 13 residues. V gave up 0 bases and J gave up 8 bases, with 11 bases separating them. Germline loops: CDR1 SGDLS, CDR2 YYNGEE. Written as DNA, the CDR3 is TGTGCCAGCAGCGTAGTAGGGGGGAACGGCTACACCTTC. Encoded protein: CASSVVGGNGYTF.

This clonotype was counted many times. This chain connects TRBV12-3 or TRBV12-4 to TRBJ2-5; a weak D match, TRBD2 (5 bases). Trimming took 3 bases from V and 2 from J, leaving 7 bases between them. The CDR3 runs to 13 residues. The CDR3 DNA is TGTGCCAGCAGTTTTGGACTTCAAGAGACCCAGTACTTC. It translates to CASSFGLQETQYF.

This clonotype has a handful of counts. The chain recombines TRBV3-1 with TRBJ2-5; a weak D match, TRBD2 (5 bases). Trimming shortened V by 2 bases and J by 2 bases, and 21 bases separated the two germline ends. Germline V gene data show CDR1 as LGHDT and CDR2 as YNNKEL (reference sequence). The CDR3 totals 18 residues. The CDR3 here is CASSQRVGAVPSQETQYF. For the CDR3, the DNA is TGTGCCAGCAGCCAAAGAGTGGGAGCCGTCCCCTCTCAAGAGACCCAGTACTTC.

In this sample, this clonotype turned up a few times. The rearrangement joins TRBV9 to TRBJ2-1; TRBD1 might be the D (6 bases). Trimming removed 6 bases at V and 0 bases at J, with 10 bases between. Germline V CDR1 and CDR2: SGDLS, YYNGEE. This CDR3 comprises 14 residues. CDR3 protein: CASTLTGSYNEQFF. DNA of the CDR3: TGTGCCAGCACCTTGACAGGCTCCTACAATGAGCAGTTCTTC.

This clonotype was counted at least ten times. The CDR3 protein is CASSYVEGASYEQYF. DNA of the CDR3: TGTGCCAGCAGTTACGTTGAGGGGGCGTCCTACGAGCAGTACTTC. This chain uses TRBV6-5 with TRBJ2-7, with TRBD1 matching over 7 bases. Trimming cost V 2 bases and J 1 base; bases outside gene matches: 5. The CDR3 is made up of 15 amino acids. From germline, CDR1 is MNHEY and CDR2 SVGAGI.

This clonotype showed up just a few times. V is TRBV15 and J is TRBJ1-1; D may be TRBD1 (5 bases). Looked up from germline, CDR1 is LNHNV and CDR2 is YYDKDF (reference sequence). The CDR3 runs to 13 residues. V lost 4 bases, J lost 4 bases, and 10 bases lay in between. CDR3 protein: CATSIERGTEAFF. As DNA, the CDR3 is TGTGCCACCAGCATCGAGAGGGGCACTGAAGCTTTCTTT.

The chain joins TRBV7-6 to TRBJ1-2; D not certain. V was clipped by 2 bases and J by 8 bases, with 12 bases between them. The germline V gene has CDR1 SGHVS and CDR2 FNYEAQ. This CDR3 comprises 13 residues. CDR3 nucleotides: TGTGCCAGCAGCTTAACAGTCGGCAGGGGCTACACCTTC. Translating it yields CASSLTVGRGYTF.

This chain uses TRBV11-2 with TRBJ1-1; TRBD1 is a possible D gene (5 bases). This CDR3 spans 14 amino acids. Trimming stripped 4 bases from V and 2 bases from J, with 11 bases between. Germline lookup yields CDR1 SGHAT and CDR2 FQNNGV. The CDR3 region is CASSWTQTNTEAFF. The CDR3 bases are TGTGCCAGCAGCTGGACACAAACCAACACTGAAGCTTTCTTT.

Concerning this clonotype: At one boundary the junction diverges from the germline segment, which might be a read error. This sequence joins TRBV20-1 and TRBJ2-3; TRBD2 agrees at 7 bases. In germline, CDR1 is DFQATT, CDR2 SNEGSKA (reference sequence). The CDR3 totals 13 residues. For the CDR3, the DNA is TGCAGTGCTACCCCGGGAGGCACAGGTACGCAGTATTTT. This gives the protein CSATPGGTGTQYF.

This clonotype was detected a few times. The genes are TRBV11-1 and TRBJ2-4; D tentatively fits TRBD1 or TRBD2 (5 bases each). CDR1 is SGHAT and CDR2 is FQDESV in the germline V gene (reference sequence). Deletions cut 4 bases from V and 5 bases from J, with 15 bases between. The CDR3 runs 15 residues. The CDR3 spells CASSWGPPVENIQYF. The CDR3 DNA reads TGTGCCAGCAGCTGGGGACCTCCGGTGGAAAACATTCAGTACTTC.

A remark on this clonotype: At one end the junction does not follow the germline gene, possibly because of a read error. The chain uses TRBV4-1 and TRBJ2-5; D gene uncertain. The CDR3 covers 14 residues. Germline CDR1 MGHRA, CDR2 YSYEKL. CDR3 loop: CASSLSRLQEIQYF. CDR3 bases: TGCGCCAGCAGCCTTTCTAGACTCCAAGAGATCCAGTACTTC.